Here is one T cell receptor (beta chain) with its context. This clone occurred a few times. This clone's antigen is unknown. No base qualities exist here, and no much larger clone lies one base off it. The immunoSEQ Assay, a bias-controlled multiplex PCR, was used to amplify TCRbeta CDR3 regions from genomic DNA. On the study's bioinformatics: Within the assay, amplification of reference gene primers was used to estimate how many nucleated cells each sample contained. Sequence reads were collapsed and filtered to measure the absolute abundance of every unique TCRbeta CDR3 rearrangement. For each sample, productive Simpson clonality was calculated by taking the square root of Simpson's diversity index across productive rearrangements. Sourced from immuneACCESS, this table was stored by TCRdb with only in-frame sequences that have V and J called. A share of the clones is absent; for the studies checked, an unresolved V gene accounts for under half, and the remainder has no known explanation. Clone size and V and J calls were adopted from that table, with D and trimming inferred from the DNA. This sample is represented by about 230,000 clones; around 90% of them were singletons. The ten most abundant clones make up about a tenth of the sample.

The data originate from a study of blood T cell repertoires in COVID-19 (dated by TCRdb to 2018 to 2020). In terms of the full investigation: Collaborator samples came from the United States, Italy and Spain and covered acute and convalescent phases of COVID-19. Nearly every sample came with metadata listing a de-identified subject ID, COVID-19 status, age in years and sex. Where available, HLA class I and class II types were taken from metadata supplied by the sample provider and were not determined by assay-based typing. Samples came from the ongoing ImmuneRACE study (first 160 participants) plus 1,254 subjects from 6 global collaborators. The repertoires were released in a freely available public database meant as a resource for research on the immune response to SARS-CoV-2. Deeply sampled blood TCRbeta repertoires from subjects exposed to, actively infected with, or recovered from COVID-19 were included in the dataset. The prospective study material was composed of cDNA or gDNA derived from T cells, B-cell-depleted T cells, or PBMCs. Paper-wide results and their limitations: Clinical and demographic metadata were provided uncurated, with the amount varying by source and participant.

Participants in the prospective study were aged roughly 18 to 100 years, lived in 24 United States geographic areas, and enrolled through a virtual design. In the prospective study, participants were assigned to cohorts based on the clinical history participants reported in a screening survey and a study questionnaire. For ImmuneRACE Cohort 3, a participant was defined as recovered based on two consecutive negative NP/OP PCR tests, clearance by a healthcare professional, or resolution of symptoms. In the prospective study, mobile phlebotomists collected whole blood, serum and a nasopharyngeal or oropharyngeal swab from each participant. Participants in the prospective study had the option to provide additional blood draws and questionnaires over a roughly two-month period. Before DNA extraction, blood samples from the prospective study were shipped at room temperature or frozen. The CDR3, from cysteine to phenylalanine, totals 15 residues. Here the CDR3 DNA is all that survives: 45 bases in frame from base 1. Trimming takes 3 bases from V and 1 base from J, and the germline ends sit 7 bases apart. The germline V gene gives CDR1 as MNHNS and CDR2 as SASEGT.

This sequence originates from a man aged 25-45 years who had recovered from COVID-19. The rearrangement combines TRBV6-1 with TRBJ1-6; the D gene identity is not certain. Specimen: PBMCs or T cells enriched from blood (not recorded which). The DNA reads as follows: TGTGCCAGCAGTGACGAGGTTTCCTATAATTCACCCCTCCACTTT. The translation is CASSDEVSYNSPLHF.